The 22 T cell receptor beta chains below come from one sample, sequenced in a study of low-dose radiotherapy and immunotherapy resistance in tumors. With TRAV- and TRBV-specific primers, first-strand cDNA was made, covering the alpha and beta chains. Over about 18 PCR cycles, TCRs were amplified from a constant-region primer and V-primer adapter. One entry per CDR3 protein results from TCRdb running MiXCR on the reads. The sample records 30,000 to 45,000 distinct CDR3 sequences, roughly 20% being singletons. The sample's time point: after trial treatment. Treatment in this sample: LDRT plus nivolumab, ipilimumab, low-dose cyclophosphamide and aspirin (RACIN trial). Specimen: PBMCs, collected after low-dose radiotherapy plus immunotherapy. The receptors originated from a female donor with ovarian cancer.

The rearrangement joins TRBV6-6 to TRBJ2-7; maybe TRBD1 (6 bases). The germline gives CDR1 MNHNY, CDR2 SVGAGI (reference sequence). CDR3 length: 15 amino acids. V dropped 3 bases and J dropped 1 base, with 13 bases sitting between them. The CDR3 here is CASSYRRGSSYEQYF. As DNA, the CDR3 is TGTGCCAGCAGTTATCGCAGGGGCAGTTCCTACGAGCAGTACTTC.

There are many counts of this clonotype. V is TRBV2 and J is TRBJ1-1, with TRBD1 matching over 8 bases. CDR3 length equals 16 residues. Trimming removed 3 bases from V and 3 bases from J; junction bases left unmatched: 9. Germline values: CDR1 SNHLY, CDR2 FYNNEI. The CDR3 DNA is TGTGCCAGCAGTGAGGACAGGGTGGGATCGTACACTGAAGCTTTCTTT. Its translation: CASSEDRVGSYTEAFF. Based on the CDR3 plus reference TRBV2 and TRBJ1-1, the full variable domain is EPEVTQTPSHQVTQMGQEVILRCVPISNHLYFYWYRQILGQKVEFLVSFYNNEISEKSEIFDDQFSVERPDGSNFTLKIRSTKLEDSAMYFCASSEDRVGSYTEAFFGQGTRLTVV.

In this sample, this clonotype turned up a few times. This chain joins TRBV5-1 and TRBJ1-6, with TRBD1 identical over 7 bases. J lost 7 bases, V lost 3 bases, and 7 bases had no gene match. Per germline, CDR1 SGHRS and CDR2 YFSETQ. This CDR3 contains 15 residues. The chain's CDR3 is CASSSNPGQNSPLHF. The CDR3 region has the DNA TGCGCCAGCAGCTCGAATCCGGGACAGAATTCACCCCTCCACTTT.

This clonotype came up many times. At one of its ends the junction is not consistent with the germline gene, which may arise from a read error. The CDR3 nucleotides are TGCGCCAGCAGCTTGGGCGGGGGGCCCTACAATGAGCAGTTCTTC. This translates into CASSLGGGPYNEQFF. This chain joins TRBV5-5 and TRBJ2-1, with TRBD2 matching 8 bases. The germline V gene has CDR1 SGHKS and CDR2 YYEKEE (reference sequence). This CDR3 comprises 15 residues.

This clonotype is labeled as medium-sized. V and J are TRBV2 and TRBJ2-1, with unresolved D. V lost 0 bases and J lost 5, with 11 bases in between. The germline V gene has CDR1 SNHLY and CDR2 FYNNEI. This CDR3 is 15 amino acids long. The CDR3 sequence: CASSEAHGLNNEQFF. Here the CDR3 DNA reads TGTGCCAGCAGTGAAGCGCACGGGCTGAACAATGAGCAGTTCTTC.

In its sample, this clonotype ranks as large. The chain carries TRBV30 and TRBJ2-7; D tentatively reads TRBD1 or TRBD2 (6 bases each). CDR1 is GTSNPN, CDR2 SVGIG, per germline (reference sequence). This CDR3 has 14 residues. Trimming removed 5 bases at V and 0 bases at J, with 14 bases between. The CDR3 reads CAWSLRGDSYEQYF. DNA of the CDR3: TGTGCCTGGTCTCTGAGGGGGGACTCCTACGAGCAGTACTTC.

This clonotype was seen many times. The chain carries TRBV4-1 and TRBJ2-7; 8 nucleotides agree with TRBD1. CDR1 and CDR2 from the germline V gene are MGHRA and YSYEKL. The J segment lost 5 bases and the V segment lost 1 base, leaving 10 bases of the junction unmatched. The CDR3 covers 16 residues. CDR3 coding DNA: TGCGCCAGCAGCCAAGTGTTGGGGCAGGGGGCCCACGAGCAGTACTTC. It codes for CASSQVLGQGAHEQYF.

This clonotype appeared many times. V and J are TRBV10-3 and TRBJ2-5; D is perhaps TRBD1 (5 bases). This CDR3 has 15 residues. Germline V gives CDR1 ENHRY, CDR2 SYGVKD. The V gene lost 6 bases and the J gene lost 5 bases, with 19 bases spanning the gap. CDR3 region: CAIRKGQGLTETQYF. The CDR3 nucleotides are TGTGCCATCAGGAAGGGCCAGGGTCTAACCGAGACCCAGTACTTC.

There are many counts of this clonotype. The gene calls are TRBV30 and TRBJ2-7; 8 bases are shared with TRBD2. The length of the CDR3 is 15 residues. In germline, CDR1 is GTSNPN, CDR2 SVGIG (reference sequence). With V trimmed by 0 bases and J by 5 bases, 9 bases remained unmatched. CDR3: CAWSVLGLVSHEQYF. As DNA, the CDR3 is TGTGCCTGGAGTGTATTGGGACTAGTTAGCCACGAGCAGTACTTC.

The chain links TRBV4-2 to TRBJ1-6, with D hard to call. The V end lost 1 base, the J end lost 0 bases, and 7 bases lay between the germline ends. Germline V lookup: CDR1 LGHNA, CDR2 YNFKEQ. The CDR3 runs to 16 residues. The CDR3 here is CASSQGAGSYNSPLHF. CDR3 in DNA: TGTGCCAGCAGCCAAGGGGCAGGCTCCTATAATTCACCCCTCCACTTT.

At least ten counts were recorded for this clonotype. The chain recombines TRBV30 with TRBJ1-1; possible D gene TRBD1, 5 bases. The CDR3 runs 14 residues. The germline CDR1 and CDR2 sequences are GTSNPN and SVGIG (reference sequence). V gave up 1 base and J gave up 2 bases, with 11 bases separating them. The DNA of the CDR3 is TGTGCCTGGAGTGAGGGGTGGGGCAACACTGAAGCTTTCTTT. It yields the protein CAWSEGWGNTEAFF.

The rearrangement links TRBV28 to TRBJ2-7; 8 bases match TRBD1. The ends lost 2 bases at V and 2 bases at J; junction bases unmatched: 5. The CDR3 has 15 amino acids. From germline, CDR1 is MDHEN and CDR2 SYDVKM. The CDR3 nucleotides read TGTGCCAGCAGTTTACCGGACAGGGCCGCCTACGAGCAGTACTTC. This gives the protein CASSLPDRAAYEQYF.

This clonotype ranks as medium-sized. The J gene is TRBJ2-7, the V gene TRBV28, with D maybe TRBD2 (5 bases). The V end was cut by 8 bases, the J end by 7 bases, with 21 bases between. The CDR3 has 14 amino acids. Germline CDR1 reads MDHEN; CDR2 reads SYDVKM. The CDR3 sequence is CASGFPPATREQYF. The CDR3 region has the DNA TGTGCCAGCGGCTTTCCGCCAGCTACTAGGGAGCAGTACTTC. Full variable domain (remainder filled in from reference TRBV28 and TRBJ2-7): DVKVTQSSRYLVKRTGEKVFLECVQDMDHENMFWYRQDPGLGLRLIYFSYDVKMKEKGDIPEGYSVSREKKERFSLILESASTNQTSMYLCASGFPPATREQYFGPGTRLTVT.

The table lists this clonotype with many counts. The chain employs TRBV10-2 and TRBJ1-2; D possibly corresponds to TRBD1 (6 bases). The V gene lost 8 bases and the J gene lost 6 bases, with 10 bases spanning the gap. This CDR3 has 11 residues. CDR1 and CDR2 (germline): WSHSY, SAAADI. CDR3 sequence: CASRGQDGYTF. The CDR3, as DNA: TGCGCCAGCCGGGGGCAGGATGGCTACACCTTC.

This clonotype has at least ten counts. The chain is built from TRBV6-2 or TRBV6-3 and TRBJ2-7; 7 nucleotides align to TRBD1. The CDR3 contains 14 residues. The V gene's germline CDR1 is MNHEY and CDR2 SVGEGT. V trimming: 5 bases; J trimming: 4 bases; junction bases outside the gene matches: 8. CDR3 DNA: TGTGCCAGCAGTAGAGCAGGGGGTTGGTACGAGCAGTACTTC. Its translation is CASSRAGGWYEQYF.

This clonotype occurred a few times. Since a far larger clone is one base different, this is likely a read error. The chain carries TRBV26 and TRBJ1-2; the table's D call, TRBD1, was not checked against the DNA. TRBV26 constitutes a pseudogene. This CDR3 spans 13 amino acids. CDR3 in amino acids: CATGGQYSYSYTF. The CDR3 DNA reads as TGTGCCACCGGGGGACAATACAGCTATAGCTACACCTTC.

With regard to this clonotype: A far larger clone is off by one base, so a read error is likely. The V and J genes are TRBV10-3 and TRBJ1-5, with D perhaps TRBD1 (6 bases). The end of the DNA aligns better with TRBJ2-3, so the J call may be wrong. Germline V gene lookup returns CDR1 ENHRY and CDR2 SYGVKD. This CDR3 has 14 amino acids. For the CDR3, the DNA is TGTGCCATCAGTGGAAAGGACAGCTCAGATACGCAGTATTTT. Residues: CAISGKDSSDTQYF.

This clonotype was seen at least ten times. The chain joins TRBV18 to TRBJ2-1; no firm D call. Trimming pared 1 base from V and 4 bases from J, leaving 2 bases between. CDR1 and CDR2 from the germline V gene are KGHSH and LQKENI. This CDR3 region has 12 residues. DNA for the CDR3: TGTGCCAGCTCACCACAATACAATGAGCAGTTCTTC. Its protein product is CASSPQYNEQFF.

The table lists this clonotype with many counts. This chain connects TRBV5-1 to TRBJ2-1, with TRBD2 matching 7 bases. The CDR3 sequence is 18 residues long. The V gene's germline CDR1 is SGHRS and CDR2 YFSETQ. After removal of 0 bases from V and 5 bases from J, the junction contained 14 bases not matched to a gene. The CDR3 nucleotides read TGCGCCAGCAGCTTGGGACCCCCTAGCGGAGCGCGGGACAATGAGCAGTTCTTC. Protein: CASSLGPPSGARDNEQFF.

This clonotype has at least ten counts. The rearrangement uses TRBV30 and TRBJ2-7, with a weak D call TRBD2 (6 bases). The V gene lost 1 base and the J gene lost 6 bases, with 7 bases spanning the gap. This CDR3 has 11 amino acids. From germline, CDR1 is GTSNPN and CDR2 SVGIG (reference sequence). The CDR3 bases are TGTGCCTGGAGTGGGGGGGTCGAGCAGTACTTC. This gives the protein CAWSGGVEQYF. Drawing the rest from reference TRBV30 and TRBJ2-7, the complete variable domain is SQTIHQWPATLVQPVGSPLSLECTVEGTSNPNLYWYRQAAGRGLQLLFYSVGIGQISSEVPQNLSASRPQDRQFILSSKKLLLSDSGFYLCAWSGGVEQYFGPGTRLTVT.

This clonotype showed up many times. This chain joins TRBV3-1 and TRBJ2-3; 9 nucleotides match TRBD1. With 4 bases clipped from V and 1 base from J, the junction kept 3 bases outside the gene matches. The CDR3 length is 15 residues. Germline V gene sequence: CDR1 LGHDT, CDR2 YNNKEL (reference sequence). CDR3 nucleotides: TGTGCCAGCAGCCCCCGGGACAGGGGCACAGATACGCAGTATTTT. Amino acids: CASSPRDRGTDTQYF.

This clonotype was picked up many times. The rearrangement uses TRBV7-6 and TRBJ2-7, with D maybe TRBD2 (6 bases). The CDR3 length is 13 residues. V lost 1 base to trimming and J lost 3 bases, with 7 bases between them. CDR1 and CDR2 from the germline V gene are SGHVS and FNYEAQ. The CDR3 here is CASSLGEVYEQYF. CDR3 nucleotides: TGTGCCAGCAGCTTAGGGGAGGTCTACGAGCAGTACTTC. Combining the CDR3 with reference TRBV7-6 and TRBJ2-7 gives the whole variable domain GAGVSQSPRYKVTKRGQDVALRCDPISGHVSLYWYRQALGQGPEFLTYFNYEAQQDKSGLPNDRFSAERPEGSISTLTIQRTEQRDSAMYRCASSLGEVYEQYFGPGTRLTVT.